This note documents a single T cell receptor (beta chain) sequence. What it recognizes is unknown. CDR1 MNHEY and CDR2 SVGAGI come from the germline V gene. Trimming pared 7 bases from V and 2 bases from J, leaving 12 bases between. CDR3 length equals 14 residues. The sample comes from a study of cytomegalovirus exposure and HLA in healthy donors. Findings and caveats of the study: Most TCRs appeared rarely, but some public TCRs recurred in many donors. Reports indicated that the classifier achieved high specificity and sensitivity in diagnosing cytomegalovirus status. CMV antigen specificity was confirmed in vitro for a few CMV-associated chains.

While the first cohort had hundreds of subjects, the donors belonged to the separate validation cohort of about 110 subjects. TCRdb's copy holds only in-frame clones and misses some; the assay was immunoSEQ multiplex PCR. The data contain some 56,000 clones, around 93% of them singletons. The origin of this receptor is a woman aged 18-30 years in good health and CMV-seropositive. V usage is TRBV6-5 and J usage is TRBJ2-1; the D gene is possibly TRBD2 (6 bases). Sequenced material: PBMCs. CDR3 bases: TGTGCCAGCAATCCGGGGGTGGCCTACAATGAGCAGTTCTTC. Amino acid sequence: CASNPGVAYNEQFF.